The rows below give T cell receptor beta chains drawn from one sample of a study of Graves' ophthalmopathy and Graves' hyperthyroidism. TCRdb recomputed calls from the multiplex PCR reads with MiXCR, one row per CDR3 protein. The sample has about 480,000 distinct CDR3 sequences, approximately 15% seen once. The specimen was blood. The receptors originated from a woman aged 25 to 39 with Graves' ophthalmopathy. CDR3s include the opening cysteine and the closing phenylalanine or tryptophan. The D gene is left open where the match is weak.

d_gene,j_gene,v_gene,CDR3aa
NA,TRBJ2-7,TRBV27,CASSVSRASEQYF
TRBD1,TRBJ1-2,TRBV29-1,CSVGTGRAPNYGYTF
TRBD2,TRBJ2-7,TRBV11-2,CASSQLAGFFYEQYF
NA,TRBJ1-1,TRBV20-1,CSAKQAGPNTEAFF
NA,TRBJ1-2,TRBV6-1,CASSTPRGGYTF
NA,TRBJ1-5,TRBV3-1,CASSQGQSIGQPQHF
TRBD1,TRBJ2-1,TRBV7-9,CASPQGLDHNEQFF
NA,TRBJ2-2,TRBV11-1,CASKGDWGHNTGELFF
NA,TRBJ1-6,TRBV12-3/TRBV12-4,CASTPGRDNSPLHF
NA,TRBJ1-2,TRBV6-1,CASSDRLNYGYTF
NA,TRBJ2-2,TRBV19,CASSHRRNLNTGELFF
NA,TRBJ1-1,TRBV20-1,CSARSPGSEAFF
NA,TRBJ2-5,TRBV6-1,CASSDQQAWVETQYF
NA,TRBJ1-3,TRBV5-1,CASSFYSGNTIYF
NA,TRBJ2-5,TRBV6-5,CASWEVYDSPMSQYF
NA,TRBJ2-5,TRBV10-3,CAISEGFDRGETQYF
NA,TRBJ1-1,TRBV10-1,CASSVGRSTSNTEAFF
NA,TRBJ1-5,TRBV24-1,CATSGHNQPQHF
NA,TRBJ1-5,TRBV20-1,CSARRFRDAKRGNQPQHF
TRBD2,TRBJ2-4,TRBV6-5,CASRASGGYIQYF
TRBD1,TRBJ1-6,TRBV11-2,CASSRTGDNSPLHF
TRBD2,TRBJ2-5,TRBV20-1,CSADSLGGRAGIGETQYF
TRBD1,TRBJ1-2,TRBV7-2,CARAEGTATDYGYTF
NA,TRBJ2-7,TRBV20-1,CSAPGPTGPYEQYF
NA,TRBJ2-7,TRBV7-3,CASSKRPGQGVSF
NA,TRBJ2-7,TRBV27,CASGRVLYEQYF
TRBD1,TRBJ1-2,TRBV6-5,CASSYRGQGTYGYTF
NA,TRBJ1-1,TRBV28,CASSPGARVSTEAFF
NA,TRBJ2-7,TRBV29-1,CSVHQDRTKTYEQYF